The 14 T cell receptor beta chains below all came from one sample that was sequenced in a study of shared clonotypes between healthy human individuals. Measured with immunoSEQ multiplex PCR; TCRdb has only the in-frame clones, and not every one. The sample holds fewer than 2.5 million clones, 90% to 95% seen once. The source material was naive CD4+ T cells from PBMCs. Subset noted: CD45RA+ positively selected. The origin of the receptors is a man between 18 and 35 years old in good health. Some clones in this sample may be carry-over from other donors' samples.

The DNA for the CDR3 is TGTGCCAGCAGCCAGCCAGGGGTTTCGGAGACCCAGTACTTC. Translated: CASSQPGVSETQYF. The rearrangement joins TRBV7-2 to TRBJ2-5; TRBD1 is a possible D gene (6 bases). Per germline, CDR1 SGHTA and CDR2 FQGNSA. The CDR3 length is 14 residues. Deletions cut 5 bases from V and 5 bases from J, with 15 bases between.

This clone appeared a few times. Distinct nucleotide sequences in the sample also encode this CDR3. The chain links TRBV28 to TRBJ2-1; perhaps TRBD2 as D (6 bases). CDR3 length: 14 residues. Germline-derived CDR1 and CDR2 are MDHEN and SYDVKM. Trimming removed 6 bases from V and 3 bases from J, with 12 bases in between. The DNA of the CDR3 is TGTGCCAGCAGACCTCCGGGGGTCTACAATGAGCAGTTCTTC. It translates to CASRPPGVYNEQFF.

With respect to this clone: In the same sample, other DNA sequences code for this CDR3. The chain uses TRBV28 and TRBJ1-2, with D possibly matching TRBD1 (6 bases). The ends were cut back, 3 bases at V and 5 bases at J, with 10 bases in the middle. The CDR3 is 13 residues long. In germline, CDR1 is MDHEN, CDR2 SYDVKM. CDR3 amino acids: CASSLGTGYGYTF. CDR3 DNA sequence: TGTGCCAGCAGTTTGGGTACAGGGTATGGCTACACCTTC.

The V and J genes are TRBV10-2 and TRBJ2-5; 13 bases are a match to TRBD2. This CDR3 is built from 15 residues. V shed 6 bases and J 4 bases; nucleotides not matched to a gene: 5. Germline assignment: CDR1 WSHSY and CDR2 SAAADI. The CDR3 reads CASRGLAGERETQYF. The CDR3 coding sequence is TGCGCCAGCAGAGGACTAGCGGGAGAGCGAGAGACCCAGTACTTC.

The chain uses TRBV30 and TRBJ2-3; 8 bases align to TRBD2. V dropped 2 bases and J dropped 1; count of bases not matched to a gene: 8. The germline gives CDR1 GTSNPN, CDR2 SVGIG (reference sequence). CDR3 length equals 16 residues. CDR3 nucleotide sequence: TGTGCCTGGAGTTCTGGTCTAGCGGGCGGCACAGATACGCAGTATTTT. Translated: CAWSSGLAGGTDTQYF.

Notes on this clone: Relative to the germline gene, one junction end is altered; a read error may explain this. The rearrangement links TRBV7-3 to TRBJ2-2; 7 nucleotides line up with TRBD2. The germline CDR1 and CDR2 sequences are SGHTA and FQGTGA. The CDR3 is made up of 16 amino acids. The CDR3 protein is CASSVTSVANTGELFF. The CDR3, as DNA: TGTGCCAGCAGCGTAACTAGCGTAGCGAACACCGGGGAGCTGTTTTTT.

About this clone itself: Other DNA sequences within the sample encode an identical CDR3. The chain combines TRBV2 with TRBJ1-1; TRBD1 agrees at 8 bases. Germline V gene sequence: CDR1 SNHLY, CDR2 FYNNEI. The CDR3 has 14 amino acids. V was clipped by 6 bases and J by 5 bases; unmatched bases: 8. The CDR3 DNA is TGTGCCAGCAGAGACAGGGGAGGAGTAACTGAAGCTTTCTTT. The encoded protein is CASRDRGGVTEAFF.

The J gene is TRBJ1-5, the V gene TRBV2, with D possibly TRBD1 on 5 matching bases. The V and J ends lost 6 bases and 3 bases respectively, with 15 bases between them. The CDR3 runs 15 residues. In germline, CDR1 is SNHLY, CDR2 FYNNEI. The CDR3 is CASRGTTNSNQPQHF. DNA for the CDR3: TGTGCCAGCAGAGGGACGACGAATTCCAATCAGCCCCAGCATTTT.

The gene calls are TRBV28 and TRBJ2-7, with no clear D. Per the germline V gene, CDR1 is MDHEN and CDR2 is SYDVKM. This CDR3 has 10 residues. The V gene lost 6 bases and the J gene lost 2 bases, with 2 bases spanning the gap. DNA for the CDR3: TGTGCCAGCAGAGCCTACGAGCAGTACTTC. Amino acid sequence: CASRAYEQYF. The entire variable domain, with the rest obtained from reference TRBV28 and TRBJ2-7, is as follows: DVKVTQSSRYLVKRTGEKVFLECVQDMDHENMFWYRQDPGLGLRLIYFSYDVKMKEKGDIPEGYSVSREKKERFSLILESASTNQTSMYLCASRAYEQYFGPGTRLTVT.

The chain is built from TRBV6-4 and TRBJ1-2; 11 bases line up with TRBD1. The V segment lost 4 bases and the J segment 7 bases; nucleotides outside the gene matches: 5. CDR3 length: 14 residues. CDR1 and CDR2 from the germline V gene are MRHNA and SNTAGT. The CDR3 sequence is CASSGTGGASGYTF. CDR3 sequence (DNA): TGTGCCAGCAGTGGGACAGGGGGCGCGAGTGGCTACACCTTC.

There are a few counts of this clone. The chain uses TRBV4-2 and TRBJ1-2; unclear D gene. This CDR3 has 12 residues. CDR1 is LGHNA and CDR2 is YNFKEQ in the germline V gene. The germline V and J ends were trimmed by 1 base and 5 bases, with 5 bases remaining between them. In DNA, the CDR3 is TGTGCCAGCAGCCAAGCAGAGTATGGCTACACCTTC. Its protein is CASSQAEYGYTF.

This chain uses TRBV2 with TRBJ1-4, with TRBD1 matching 9 bases. The germline V gene has CDR1 SNHLY and CDR2 FYNNEI. V shed 6 bases, J shed 8 bases, and the junction held 7 bases outside the gene matches. The CDR3 is 14 residues long. CDR3 amino acids: CASRQQGAAEKLFF. As DNA, the CDR3 is TGTGCCAGCAGACAACAGGGGGCCGCGGAAAAACTGTTTTTT.

The V gene is TRBV19, the J gene TRBJ1-4, with unresolved D. V lost 4 bases to trimming and J lost 10 bases, with 10 bases between them. The germline CDR1 and CDR2 sequences are LNHDA and SQIVND (reference sequence). The CDR3 consists of 12 residues. The CDR3 spells CASSTVVGKLFF. The DNA of the CDR3 is TGTGCCAGTAGTACAGTAGTGGGAAAACTGTTTTTT.

This sequence joins TRBV6-5 and TRBJ2-7; D is perhaps TRBD1 or TRBD2 (5 bases each). Germline V CDR1 and CDR2: MNHEY, SVGAGI. The CDR3 totals 16 residues. Trimming left V 4 bases short and J 2 bases short, with 18 bases between. The CDR3: CASSSPGTRATYEQYF. In nucleotides, the CDR3 is TGTGCCAGCAGTTCCCCGGGGACGAGGGCCACCTACGAGCAGTACTTC.